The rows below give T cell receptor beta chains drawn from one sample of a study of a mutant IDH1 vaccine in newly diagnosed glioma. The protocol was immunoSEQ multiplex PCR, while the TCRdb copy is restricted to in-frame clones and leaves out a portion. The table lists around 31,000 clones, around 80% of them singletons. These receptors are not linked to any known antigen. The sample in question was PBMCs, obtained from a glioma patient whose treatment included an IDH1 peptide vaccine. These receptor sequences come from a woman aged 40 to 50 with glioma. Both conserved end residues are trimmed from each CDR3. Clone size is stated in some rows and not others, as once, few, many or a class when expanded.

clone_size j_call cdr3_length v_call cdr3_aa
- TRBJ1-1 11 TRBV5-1 ASSPFRYTEAF
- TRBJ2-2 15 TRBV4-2 ASSQVVSVDNTGELF
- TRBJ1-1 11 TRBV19 ASSIGWGAEAF
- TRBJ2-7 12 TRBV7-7 ASSPQGASYEQY
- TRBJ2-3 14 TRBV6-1 ASSEAVLGLTDTQY
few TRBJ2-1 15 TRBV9 ASSVPKSGGARNEQF
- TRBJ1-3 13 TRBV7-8 ASSLVPGNGNTIY
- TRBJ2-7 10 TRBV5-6 ASSSSTLSPY
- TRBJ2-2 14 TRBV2 ASRDIGPNGTGELF
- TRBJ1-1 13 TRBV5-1 ASSVGGARNTEAF
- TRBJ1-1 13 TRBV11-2 ASSLGWRPNTEAF
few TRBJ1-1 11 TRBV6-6 ASTTRMSGEAF
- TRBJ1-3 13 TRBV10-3 AHSRGEVSGNTIY
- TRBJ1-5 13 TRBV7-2 ASSLVRAVNQPQH
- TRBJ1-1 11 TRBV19 ASRDRVGTEAF
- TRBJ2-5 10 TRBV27 ASSVDQETQY
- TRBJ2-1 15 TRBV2 ASRERDPFSSYNEQF
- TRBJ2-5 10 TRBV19 ASRQAGETQY
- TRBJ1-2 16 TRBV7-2 ASSLARGNGLANYGYT
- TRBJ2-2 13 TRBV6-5 ASMGASGYTGELF
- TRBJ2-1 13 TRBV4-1 ASSQGRVQGDEQF
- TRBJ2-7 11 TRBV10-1 ASRVGGPYEQY
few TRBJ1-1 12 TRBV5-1 ASSATGPNTEAF
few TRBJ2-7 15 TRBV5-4 ASSLVPSGAMGLEQY
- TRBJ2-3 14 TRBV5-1 ASRTGTSGVTDTQY
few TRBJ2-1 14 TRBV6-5 ASSYGGTGTSNEQF
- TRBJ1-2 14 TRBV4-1 ASSHPGQGPFYGYT
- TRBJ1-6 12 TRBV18 ASSPKGDNSPLH
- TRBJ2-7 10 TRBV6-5 ASSYEGLEQY
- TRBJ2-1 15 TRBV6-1 ASSALHPTGPFSEQF
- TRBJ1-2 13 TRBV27 ASSAGQGWKYGYT
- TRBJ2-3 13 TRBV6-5 ASIGGGLGTDTQY
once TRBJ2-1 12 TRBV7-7 ASSLDLSYNEQF
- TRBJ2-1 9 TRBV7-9 ASSPGLEQF
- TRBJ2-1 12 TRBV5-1 ASSLGVGYNEQF
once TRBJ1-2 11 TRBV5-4 ASSLSADYGYT
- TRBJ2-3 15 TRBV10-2 ASSPGVASGFTDTQY
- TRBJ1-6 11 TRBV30 AWKGTHNSPLH
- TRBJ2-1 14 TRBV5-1 ASSLVPSGGYNEQF
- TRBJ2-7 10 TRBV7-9 ASSSQIYEQY
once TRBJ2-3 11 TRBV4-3 ASSSGGPDTQY
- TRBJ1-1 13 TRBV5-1 ASGGAGGKSTEAF
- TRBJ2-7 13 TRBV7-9 ASSLVQGALYEQY
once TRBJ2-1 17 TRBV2 ASSEAGGDRGLPYNEQF
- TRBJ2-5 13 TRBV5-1 ASKAGGAGQETQY
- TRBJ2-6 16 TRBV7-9 ASSATYGGPAGANVLT
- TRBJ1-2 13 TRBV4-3 ASSQDWPRTYGYT
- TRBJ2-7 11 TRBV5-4 ASSLAPAGEQY
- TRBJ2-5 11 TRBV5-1 ASSLVVQETQY
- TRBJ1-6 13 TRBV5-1 ASSSNRGLNSPLH